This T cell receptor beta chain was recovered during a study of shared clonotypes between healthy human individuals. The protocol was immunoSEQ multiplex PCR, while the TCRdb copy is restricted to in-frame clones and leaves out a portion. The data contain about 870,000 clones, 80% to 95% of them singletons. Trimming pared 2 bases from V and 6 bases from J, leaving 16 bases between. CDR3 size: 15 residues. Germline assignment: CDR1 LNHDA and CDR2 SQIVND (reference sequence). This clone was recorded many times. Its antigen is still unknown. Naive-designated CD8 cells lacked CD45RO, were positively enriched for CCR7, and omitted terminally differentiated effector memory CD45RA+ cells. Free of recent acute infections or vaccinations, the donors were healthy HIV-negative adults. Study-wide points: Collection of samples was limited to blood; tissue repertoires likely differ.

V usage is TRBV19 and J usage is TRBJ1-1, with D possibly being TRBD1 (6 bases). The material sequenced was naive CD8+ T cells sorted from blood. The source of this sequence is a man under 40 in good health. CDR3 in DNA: TGTGCCAGTAGTATAACCGCCCTGGGGGGGCCTGAAGCTTTCTTT. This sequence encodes CASSITALGGPEAFF.